This TCR beta chain was recorded in a study of CD8+CD57+ T cells in acquired aplastic anemia (dated by TCRdb to the late 2010s). About the study as a whole: DNA extracted from sorted CD4+ and CD8+ cells had a mean of approximately 3 ug, with a range of roughly 0.17 to 30 ug. CD8+CD57+ expansion was defined as frequency above the mean frequency observed in healthy subjects.

Genomic DNA was used as template for profiling of TCR beta VDJ combinations and CDR3 sequences. An Illumina HiSeq 2000 was the platform used for TCR repertoire sequencing. Per the original workflow: TRBV/TRBJ rearrangement plots, CDR3 size and DJ length profiles, and Simpson's diversity index were used to evaluate the repertoires. The most abundant DNA sequence in the deep sequencing data was taken as the immunodominant clone. CDR3 amino acid sequences were checked for sharing across subjects and were also compared against the VDJdb database and published repertoires. TCRdb trimmed public reads at Q25 via fastp, called clones via MiXCR and kept in-frame beta chains. Each CDR3 protein appears once, grouped with its most common genes and DNA. The V and J calls, along with clone size, are taken from TCRdb and not from the paper's own processing. The sample yields about 160,000 distinct CDR3 sequences; 70% to 75% were counted once. About 50% of the sample rests with the top ten.

Expansion of CD8+CD57+ cells had been shown by flow cytometry in the patients chosen for sequencing. Every patient had severe acquired aplastic anemia, diagnosed using the International Study of Aplastic Anemia and Agranulocytosis and Camitta criteria. No patient had received any therapy when blood was sampled. TCR repertoires of sorted CD4+ and CD8+ blood T cells from severe aplastic anemia patients and healthy subjects were deep-sequenced in the study. Patients were enrolled in the USA under clinicaltrials.gov protocols 00001620, 01623167, 00001397, 00071045, 00081523 and 00961064. Ficoll-Paque density gradient centrifugation was used to isolate peripheral blood mononuclear cells. Before DNA was extracted, CD4+ and CD8+ T cells were sorted using either FACS or magnetic beads. On this clonotype itself: Its specific antigen is unknown. The junction departs from germline at one end; a sequencing error may be responsible.

Overall study results and their limits: Although roughly 29 CD8+ CDR3 sequences were shared by patients and controls, these sequences appeared highly expressed in patients and within the immunodominant clones of patients. Between patients and healthy controls, no significant difference in CD8+ Simpson's diversity was found (P=0.060).

Based on the germline V gene, the CDR1 and CDR2 sequences are SNHLY and FYNNEI. The CDR3 goes from the cysteine to the phenylalanine over 14 residues. Only the CDR3 part of the read is kept: 42 bases, read in frame from the first base. This sequence originates from a human donor with aplastic anemia. The chain uses TRBV2 and TRBJ2-5; tentative D gene TRBD2, with 6 bases matching. Sequenced: sorted CD4+, CD8+, or CD8+CD57+ T cells (not recorded which) from PBMCs. The CDR3 region reads CASTERTAGFYFYF. At the DNA level, the sequence is TGTGCCAGCACAGAACGGACTGCGGGATTCTATTTCTATTTC.